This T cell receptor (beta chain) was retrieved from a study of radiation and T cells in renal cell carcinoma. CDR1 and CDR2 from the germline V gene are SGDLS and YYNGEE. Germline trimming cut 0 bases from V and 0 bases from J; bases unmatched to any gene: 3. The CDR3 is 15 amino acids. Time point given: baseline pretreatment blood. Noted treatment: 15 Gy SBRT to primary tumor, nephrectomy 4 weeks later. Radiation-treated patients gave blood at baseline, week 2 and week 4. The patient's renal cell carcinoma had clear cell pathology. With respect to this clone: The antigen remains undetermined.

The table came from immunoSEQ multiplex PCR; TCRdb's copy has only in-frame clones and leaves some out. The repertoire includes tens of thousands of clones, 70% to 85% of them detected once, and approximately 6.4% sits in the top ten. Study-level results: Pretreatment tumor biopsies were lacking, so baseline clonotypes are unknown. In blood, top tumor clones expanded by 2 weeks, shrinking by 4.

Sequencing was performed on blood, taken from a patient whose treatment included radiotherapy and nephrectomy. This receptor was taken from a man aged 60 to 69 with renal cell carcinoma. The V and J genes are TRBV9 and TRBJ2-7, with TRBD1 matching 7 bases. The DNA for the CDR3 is TGTGCCAGCAGCGTAGTAGGGGACAGCTCCTACGAGCAGTACTTC. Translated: CASSVVGDSSYEQYF.